These T cell receptor beta chains were read from a single sample in a study of blood T cell repertoires in COVID-19. Assay used: immunoSEQ multiplex PCR; TCRdb lists only in-frame clones, some missing. The sample yields about 93,000 clones, 80% seen once. Sequencing used peripheral blood. Every receptor here comes from a human donor in a cohort sampled during active COVID-19. Both conserved end residues are part of each CDR3. The D gene is left open where the match is weak. Clone size is shown for a subset of rows, as once, few, many or a class of expanded clone.

J gene: TRBJ2-7; D gene: TRBD2; V gene: TRBV2; clone size: .; CDR3 DNA: TGTGCCAGCAGTGAATTCGATGGGGGGGTAGCGTCCTTC; CDR3 protein: CASSEFDGGVASF
J gene: TRBJ1-1; D gene: .; V gene: TRBV5-1; clone size: once; CDR3 DNA: TGCGCCAGCAGCCAAACACAGGGAAGAACTGAAGCTTTCTTT; CDR3 protein: CASSQTQGRTEAFF
J gene: TRBJ1-2; D gene: .; V gene: TRBV28; clone size: .; CDR3 DNA: TGTGCCAGCAGTTTCATGGGGCTCTATGGCTACACCTTC; CDR3 protein: CASSFMGLYGYTF
J gene: TRBJ2-1; D gene: .; V gene: TRBV29-1; clone size: .; CDR3 DNA: TGCAGCGTTGAAGGGCAGGCCTACAATGAGCAGTTCTTC; CDR3 protein: CSVEGQAYNEQFF
J gene: TRBJ2-3; D gene: TRBD2; V gene: TRBV24-1; clone size: .; CDR3 DNA: TGTGCCACCAGTCCGGGACTAGCGGGGAGATCCGCAGATACGCAGTATTTT; CDR3 protein: CATSPGLAGRSADTQYF
J gene: TRBJ1-1; D gene: .; V gene: TRBV7-2; clone size: .; CDR3 DNA: TGTGCCAGCAGCTCGTCCTGGGGGGGGTACACTGAAGCTTTCTTT; CDR3 protein: CASSSSWGGYTEAFF
J gene: TRBJ2-7; D gene: TRBD1; V gene: TRBV27; clone size: .; CDR3 DNA: TGTGCCAGCAGTTCCTACGGCGGGACAGGGAACTACGAGCAGTACTTC; CDR3 protein: CASSSYGGTGNYEQYF
J gene: TRBJ1-6; D gene: .; V gene: TRBV20-1; clone size: .; CDR3 DNA: TGCAGTGCTAGTATCAGGGCTAACTCCTATAATTCACCCCTCCACTTT; CDR3 protein: CSASIRANSYNSPLHF
J gene: TRBJ2-7; D gene: .; V gene: TRBV7-2; clone size: .; CDR3 DNA: TGTGCCAGCAGCTTACTACCAACCTACGAGCAGTACTTC; CDR3 protein: CASSLLPTYEQYF
J gene: TRBJ1-1; D gene: TRBD1; V gene: TRBV30; clone size: .; CDR3 DNA: TGTGCCTGGAGTGGACAGGGTCGGGTGAAAGCTTTCTTT; CDR3 protein: CAWSGQGRVKAFF
J gene: TRBJ2-7; D gene: .; V gene: TRBV6-5; clone size: .; CDR3 DNA: TGTGCCAGCAGCCAGGGTTTAGGAATCTACGAGCAGTACTTC; CDR3 protein: CASSQGLGIYEQYF
J gene: TRBJ2-7; D gene: TRBD1; V gene: TRBV6-5; clone size: .; CDR3 DNA: TGTGCCAGCAGTCGACAGGGGGGCGAGCAGTACTTC; CDR3 protein: CASSRQGGEQYF
J gene: TRBJ2-1; D gene: .; V gene: TRBV20-1; clone size: .; CDR3 DNA: TGCAGTGCTCCCCAAGCTGAGCAGTTCTTC; CDR3 protein: CSAPQAEQFF
J gene: TRBJ2-7; D gene: .; V gene: TRBV21-1; clone size: .; CDR3 DNA: TGTGCCAGCACCAACGAGACAGGGGACTACGAGCAGTACTTC; CDR3 protein: CASTNETGDYEQYF
J gene: TRBJ2-1; D gene: .; V gene: TRBV10-3; clone size: .; CDR3 DNA: TGTGCCATCAGTGAAGGAGGGGCGCGTCGTCCCAATGAGCAGTTCTTC; CDR3 protein: CAISEGGARRPNEQFF
J gene: TRBJ2-7; D gene: .; V gene: TRBV15; clone size: .; CDR3 DNA: TGTGCCACCAGCAGAGATTTTCCGGGCGAGCAGTACTTC; CDR3 protein: CATSRDFPGEQYF
J gene: TRBJ2-5; D gene: .; V gene: TRBV25-1; clone size: .; CDR3 DNA: TGTGCCAGCAGTGAAACAGGGTTGCGGACCCAGTACTTC; CDR3 protein: CASSETGLRTQYF
J gene: TRBJ2-7; D gene: .; V gene: TRBV5-6; clone size: .; CDR3 DNA: TGTGCCAGCAGCTCGGACAGATACGAGCAGTACTTC; CDR3 protein: CASSSDRYEQYF
J gene: TRBJ2-1; D gene: .; V gene: TRBV6-4; clone size: .; CDR3 DNA: TGTGCCAGCAGTCGGGAGACCTACAATGAGCAGTTCTTC; CDR3 protein: CASSRETYNEQFF
J gene: TRBJ2-3; D gene: TRBD1; V gene: TRBV10-3; clone size: .; CDR3 DNA: TGTGCCATCAGTGAGGGACAGGGGGAGGCAGATACGCAGTATTTT; CDR3 protein: CAISEGQGEADTQYF
J gene: TRBJ1-2; D gene: TRBD1; V gene: TRBV28; clone size: .; CDR3 DNA: TGTGCCAGCAGGGGGACAGGGCGTAACTATGGCTACACCTTC; CDR3 protein: CASRGTGRNYGYTF
J gene: TRBJ2-3; D gene: .; V gene: TRBV5-1; clone size: .; CDR3 DNA: TGCGCCAGCAGCTCAGGACACCACACAGATACGCAGTATTTT; CDR3 protein: CASSSGHHTDTQYF
J gene: TRBJ1-5; D gene: TRBD1; V gene: TRBV15; clone size: .; CDR3 DNA: TGTGCCACCAGCAGCGGGGACAGGGGGCTTCAGCCCCAGCATTTT; CDR3 protein: CATSSGDRGLQPQHF
J gene: TRBJ1-2; D gene: .; V gene: TRBV6-5; clone size: .; CDR3 DNA: TGTGCCAGCAGCTCTTCAGCTAACTATGGCTACACCTTC; CDR3 protein: CASSSSANYGYTF
J gene: TRBJ1-1; D gene: TRBD1; V gene: TRBV6-2/TRBV6-3; clone size: many; CDR3 DNA: TGTGCCAGCAGTCGACCGACAGGGAAAGGTGAAGCTTTCTTT; CDR3 protein: CASSRPTGKGEAFF
J gene: TRBJ1-5; D gene: TRBD1; V gene: TRBV5-8; clone size: .; CDR3 DNA: TGTGCCAGCATACCCAGGGGGCGCGTTATTCAGCCCCAGCATTTT; CDR3 protein: CASIPRGRVIQPQHF
J gene: TRBJ2-6; D gene: TRBD1; V gene: TRBV28; clone size: .; CDR3 DNA: TGTGCCAGCAGGGGACAGGGGGGCGCCGGATCTGGGGCCAACGTCCTGACTTTC; CDR3 protein: CASRGQGGAGSGANVLTF
J gene: TRBJ2-1; D gene: TRBD2; V gene: TRBV19; clone size: .; CDR3 DNA: TGTGCCAGTAGTATTGCTTTGCGGGAGACCTACAATGAGCAGTTCTTC; CDR3 protein: CASSIALRETYNEQFF
J gene: TRBJ1-2; D gene: TRBD1; V gene: TRBV2; clone size: once; CDR3 DNA: TGTGCCAGCAAGGAGGGACAGGGATTCTATGGCTACACCTTC; CDR3 protein: CASKEGQGFYGYTF
J gene: TRBJ2-7; D gene: TRBD1; V gene: TRBV28; clone size: .; CDR3 DNA: TGTGCCAGCAGTTCCTCCGGACAGGCCTACGAGCAGTACTTC; CDR3 protein: CASSSSGQAYEQYF
J gene: TRBJ1-1; D gene: .; V gene: TRBV2; clone size: .; CDR3 DNA: TGTGCCAGCAGTTCACAGGGTTGGAACACTGAAGCTTTCTTT; CDR3 protein: CASSSQGWNTEAFF
J gene: TRBJ2-7; D gene: TRBD1; V gene: TRBV28; clone size: once; CDR3 DNA: TGTGCCAGCAGTCCAGCCGGGACAGGGATCAACGAGCAGTACTTC; CDR3 protein: CASSPAGTGINEQYF
J gene: TRBJ1-1; D gene: .; V gene: TRBV19; clone size: .; CDR3 DNA: TGTGCCAGTAGTATGTGGTTGGGGAGGAACACTGAAGCTTTCTTT; CDR3 protein: CASSMWLGRNTEAFF
J gene: TRBJ2-1; D gene: .; V gene: TRBV19; clone size: .; CDR3 DNA: TGTGCCAGTATGGGGAGGTCCTACAATGAGCAGTTCTTC; CDR3 protein: CASMGRSYNEQFF
J gene: TRBJ1-2; D gene: .; V gene: TRBV3-1/TRBV3-2; clone size: .; CDR3 DNA: TGTGCCAGCAGCCTAACAGTTTATGGCTACACCTTC; CDR3 protein: CASSLTVYGYTF
J gene: TRBJ2-2; D gene: TRBD1; V gene: TRBV19; clone size: .; CDR3 DNA: TGTGCCAGTAGTACCGAAGACAGGGGGAGGGAAGGGGAGCTGTTTTTT; CDR3 protein: CASSTEDRGREGELFF
J gene: TRBJ2-3; D gene: TRBD2; V gene: TRBV6-5; clone size: .; CDR3 DNA: TGTGCCAGCAGTTACCGCGCGGGGGGGCCAGATACGCAGTATTTT; CDR3 protein: CASSYRAGGPDTQYF
J gene: TRBJ2-1; D gene: .; V gene: TRBV5-1; clone size: few; CDR3 DNA: TGCGCCAGCAGCCTAGTAGCGATTTCCTACAATGAGCAGTTCTTC; CDR3 protein: CASSLVAISYNEQFF
J gene: TRBJ2-5; D gene: .; V gene: TRBV14; clone size: .; CDR3 DNA: TGTGCCAGCAGCCAAGTCAGGGTTAGAGAGACCCAGTACTTC; CDR3 protein: CASSQVRVRETQYF